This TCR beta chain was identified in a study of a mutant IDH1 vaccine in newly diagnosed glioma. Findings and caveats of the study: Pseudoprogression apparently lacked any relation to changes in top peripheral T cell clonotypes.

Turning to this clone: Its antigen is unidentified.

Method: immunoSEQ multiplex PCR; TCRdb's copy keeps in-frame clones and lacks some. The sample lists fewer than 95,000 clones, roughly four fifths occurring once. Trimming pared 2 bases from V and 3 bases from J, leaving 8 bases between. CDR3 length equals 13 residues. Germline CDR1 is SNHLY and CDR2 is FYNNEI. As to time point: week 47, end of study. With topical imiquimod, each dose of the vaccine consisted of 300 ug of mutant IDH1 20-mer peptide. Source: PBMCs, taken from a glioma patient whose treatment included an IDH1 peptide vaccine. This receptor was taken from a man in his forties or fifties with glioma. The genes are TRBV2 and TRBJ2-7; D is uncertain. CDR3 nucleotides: TGTGCCAGCAGTGAACGGCGGAGCTACGAGCAGTACTTC. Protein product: CASSERRSYEQYF.